One and the same sample provided the 7 T cell receptor beta chains below, sequenced in a study of blood T cell repertoires in COVID-19. Data came from immunoSEQ multiplex PCR; TCRdb stores just in-frame clones and leaves some out. The sample holds some 200,000 clones, 84% seen once. Sequenced input: peripheral blood. The receptors derive from a woman in her sixties or seventies who had recovered from COVID-19.

This clone was recorded only once. The rearrangement uses TRBV4-2 and TRBJ2-5, with TRBD1 identical over 10 bases. The CDR3 length is 16 residues. The germline CDR1 and CDR2 sequences are LGHNA and YNFKEQ. V gave up 0 bases and J gave up 3 bases; unmatched junction bases: 4. Here the CDR3 reads CASSQDFGTGEETQYF. For the CDR3, the DNA is TGTGCCAGCAGCCAAGATTTCGGGACAGGGGAAGAGACCCAGTACTTC.

V usage is TRBV5-1 and J usage is TRBJ2-1; 14 bases match TRBD2. CDR1 is SGHRS and CDR2 is YFSETQ in the germline V gene. V lost 3 bases and J lost 2; bases outside the gene matches: 1. The CDR3 has 16 amino acids. This CDR3 reads CASSSTSGGAYNEQFF. The CDR3 DNA follows: TGCGCCAGCAGCTCGACTAGCGGGGGGGCCTACAATGAGCAGTTCTTC.

V and J are TRBV9 and TRBJ1-2; D unclear. Germline CDR1 SGDLS, CDR2 YYNGEE. The CDR3 is 14 residues long. The V end was cut by 1 base, the J end by 2 bases, with 9 bases between. CDR3: CASSVSPGNYGYTF. The CDR3 coding sequence is TGTGCCAGCAGCGTATCCCCAGGAAACTATGGCTACACCTTC.

This clone was counted only a few times. The chain uses TRBV7-9 and TRBJ2-2; D gene unclear. This CDR3 has 14 residues. Germline V gene lookup returns CDR1 SEHNR and CDR2 FQNEAQ (reference sequence). With 7 bases removed from V and 2 bases from J, the gap between germline ends came to 11 bases. In DNA, the CDR3 is TGTGCCAGCATTCGAGGCGGTAACACCGGGGAGCTGTTTTTT. The encoded protein is CASIRGGNTGELFF. Supplemented by reference TRBV7-9 and TRBJ2-2, the full variable domain reads DTGVSQNPRHKITKRGQNVTFRCDPISEHNRLYWYRQTLGQGPEFLTYFQNEAQLEKSRLLSDRFSAERPKGSFSTLEIQRTEQGDSAMYLCASIRGGNTGELFFGEGSRLTVL.

This clone was found a few times. This sequence joins TRBV2 and TRBJ2-7, with 10 bases lining up with TRBD2. Germline values: CDR1 SNHLY, CDR2 FYNNEI. The trim removed 7 bases at V and 3 bases at J, leaving 6 bases unmatched. CDR3 length: 14 residues. DNA for the CDR3: TGTGCCAGCAATCAGCGGGGGGGCCTCTACGAGCAGTACTTC. It codes for CASNQRGGLYEQYF.

V is TRBV4-2 and J is TRBJ1-2; 7 bases map to TRBD1. The length of the CDR3 is 15 residues. Trimming took 4 bases from V and 3 from J; bases not matched to a gene: 8. From germline, CDR1 is LGHNA and CDR2 YNFKEQ. This CDR3 reads CASSPTGEVDYGYTF. The CDR3 DNA is TGTGCCAGCAGCCCCACAGGGGAGGTGGACTATGGCTACACCTTC.

The chain is built from TRBV5-1 and TRBJ1-2, with D hard to call. V shed 4 bases and J shed 8 bases, with 9 bases lying between them. This CDR3 region has 11 residues. CDR1 and CDR2 (germline): SGHRS, YFSETQ. This CDR3 is CASSLSGGYTF. The CDR3, as DNA: TGCGCCAGCAGCCTCTCGGGGGGCTACACCTTC.